Listed here are 10 T cell receptor beta chains from one sample, sequenced in a study of T cell repertoires in cytomegalovirus infection. One entry per CDR3 protein results from TCRdb running MiXCR on the reads. The sample lists about 210,000 distinct CDR3 sequences, approximately 7% seen once, with around 6% in the top ten. Sequencing was performed on PBMCs. Receptors originate from a human donor in good health (CMV status not recorded). Some clones in this sample may be carry-over from other donors' samples.

In this sample, this clonotype turned up many times. The V call is TRBV7-2, the J call TRBJ1-6; D is unresolved. The CDR3 runs 16 residues. Germline V gene data show CDR1 as SGHTA and CDR2 as FQGNSA. V gave up 0 bases and J gave up 3 bases, with 9 bases separating them. The CDR3 DNA follows: TGTGCCAGCAGCTTAGCGTTTCAGCTCTATAATTCACCCCTCCACTTT. It translates to CASSLAFQLYNSPLHF. Drawing the rest from reference TRBV7-2 and TRBJ1-6, the complete variable domain is GAGVSQSPSNKVTEKGKDVELRCDPISGHTALYWYRQSLGQGLEFLIYFQGNSAPDKSGLPSDRFSAERTGGSVSTLTIQRTQQEDSAVYLCASSLAFQLYNSPLHFGNGTRLTVT.

Comments on this clonotype: A read error may explain this, as a much larger clone is one base away. V usage is TRBV7-3 and J usage is TRBJ2-2; the D call may be TRBD1 or TRBD2 (5 bases each). CDR3 length equals 14 residues. The germline CDR1 and CDR2 sequences are SGHTA and FQGTGA. The CDR3 reads CASSLDRGPGALFF. DNA for the CDR3: TGTGCCAGCAGCCTCGATCGGGGTCCCGGGGCGCTGTTTTTT.

This clonotype was seen at least ten times. V usage is TRBV24-1 and J usage is TRBJ2-7; D call uncertain. V was pared by 0 bases and J by 4 bases, with 9 bases between. This CDR3 is 14 amino acids long. Germline V gene sequence: CDR1 KGHDR, CDR2 SFDVKD. CDR3 DNA sequence: TGTGCCACCAGTGATTTGAGTGAGTTGTACGAGCAGTACTTC. It encodes CATSDLSELYEQYF.

CDR3 bases: TGTGCCAGCAGCCCCAGGACCCGAGGACCCCTCCACTTT. It translates to CASSPRTRGPLHF. The chain employs TRBV28 and TRBJ1-6; D unresolved. The germline CDR1 and CDR2 sequences are MDHEN and SYDVKM. The CDR3 runs to 13 residues. Trimming cost V 6 bases and J 12 bases, with 15 bases left between them.

In this sample, this clonotype turned up many times. The chain combines TRBV6-6 with TRBJ2-6, with D hard to call. The CDR3 totals 14 residues. Per the germline V gene, CDR1 is MNHNY and CDR2 is SVGAGI (reference sequence). V was shortened by 5 bases and J by 2 bases, with 7 bases between the two germline ends. The CDR3 nucleotides read TGTGCCAGCAGTGGGGTAGCTGGGGCCAACGTCCTGACTTTC. This encodes CASSGVAGANVLTF.

Ten or more counts support this clonotype. The chain links TRBV5-1 to TRBJ2-2; a weak D match, TRBD2 (5 bases). Germline CDR1 SGHRS, CDR2 YFSETQ. This CDR3 is built from 15 residues. The germline V and J ends were trimmed by 2 bases and 6 bases, with 14 bases remaining between them. The CDR3 DNA is TGCGCCAGCAGCTTAGGGAGAAAGGCCCCCGGGGAGCTGTTTTTT. It is translated as CASSLGRKAPGELFF.

This clonotype was recorded many times. CDR3 DNA: TGTGCCAGCAGCTTAGTAGGTTCGGGATTAAGCAATCAGCCCCAGCATTTT. Protein product: CASSLVGSGLSNQPQHF. V and J are TRBV7-2 and TRBJ1-5; D gene ambiguous. CDR3 length: 17 amino acids. The V end lost 1 base, the J end lost 1 base, and 14 bases lay between the germline ends. Per germline, CDR1 SGHTA and CDR2 FQGNSA. The full variable domain, with the rest looked up from reference TRBV7-2 and TRBJ1-5, is GAGVSQSPSNKVTEKGKDVELRCDPISGHTALYWYRQSLGQGLEFLIYFQGNSAPDKSGLPSDRFSAERTGGSVSTLTIQRTQQEDSAVYLCASSLVGSGLSNQPQHFGDGTRLSIL.

This clonotype was seen ten or more times. V and J are TRBV7-2 and TRBJ1-1, with D maybe TRBD1 (5 bases). The CDR3 runs 14 residues. CDR1 is SGHTA and CDR2 is FQGNSA in the germline V gene. Trimming shortened V by 6 bases and J by 1 base, and 12 bases separated the two germline ends. Here the CDR3 DNA reads TGTGCCAGCAGACCCGGGACGGCGAACACTGAAGCTTTCTTT. As protein: CASRPGTANTEAFF.

This clonotype was observed many times. The CDR3 loop is CASTNGQVPGEQYF. As DNA, the CDR3 is TGTGCCAGTACCAATGGACAAGTTCCGGGGGAGCAGTACTTC. This chain uses TRBV19 with TRBJ2-7; D is tentatively TRBD1 or TRBD2 (5 bases each). The CDR3 has 14 residues. CDR1 is LNHDA, CDR2 SQIVND, per germline (reference sequence). V gave up 7 bases and J gave up 7 bases, with 20 bases separating them.

The chain recombines TRBV20-1 with TRBJ2-2; 7 bases align to TRBD1. CDR3 length equals 14 residues. Germline loops: CDR1 DFQATT, CDR2 SNEGSKA (reference sequence). V lost 5 bases and J lost 1; bases outside the gene matches: 4. The CDR3 spells CSARQGLNTGELFF. The CDR3 DNA reads TGCAGTGCTCGACAGGGCTTGAACACCGGGGAGCTGTTTTTT.